The 7 T cell receptor beta chains in this list originate from one sample, sequenced in a study of T cells in Graves' hyperthyroidism and ophthalmopathy. TCR beta CDR3 regions were amplified from RNA. RT-PCR in the first round (using the HTBI primer set) targeted the TCR CDR3. In TCRdb, the multiplex PCR reads were re-called with MiXCR into one record per CDR3 protein. Of hundreds of thousands of distinct CDR3 sequences in the sample, roughly 21% were seen once. The sequenced sample was blood. These receptors were taken from a man aged 40-49 years with Graves' ophthalmopathy.

This clonotype was detected ten times or more. The chain carries TRBV28 and TRBJ2-2; D not resolved. Germline-derived CDR1 and CDR2 are MDHEN and SYDVKM. The length of the CDR3 is 16 residues. The V gene lost 4 bases and the J gene lost 2 bases, with 14 bases spanning the gap. DNA of the CDR3: TGTGCCAGCAGTTATCCCGAGCGAGAAAACACCGGGGAGCTGTTTTTT. Translated, it gives CASSYPERENTGELFF.

The rearrangement uses TRBV20-1 and TRBJ1-3; 7 bases align to TRBD1. The CDR3 is 14 residues long. V was pared by 3 bases and J by 2 bases, with 4 bases of the junction left unmatched. From germline, CDR1 is DFQATT and CDR2 SNEGSKA (reference sequence). This CDR3 reads CSARGQGAGNTIYF. Written as DNA, the CDR3 is TGCAGTGCTAGGGGGCAGGGGGCTGGAAACACCATATATTTT.

The chain employs TRBV4-1 and TRBJ2-1, with TRBD1 as a possible D gene (6 bases). Per the germline V gene, CDR1 is MGHRA and CDR2 is YSYEKL. V was clipped by 3 bases and J by 2 bases, with 14 bases between them. The CDR3 loop spans 16 amino acids. CDR3 in amino acids: CASSQPTGRTYNEQFF. DNA of the CDR3: TGCGCCAGCAGCCAGCCGACAGGCAGAACCTACAATGAGCAGTTCTTC.

There are a few counts of this clonotype. The chain recombines TRBV6-2 or TRBV6-3 with TRBJ2-1; TRBD2 matches at 9 bases. This CDR3 has 20 amino acids. In germline, CDR1 is MNHEY, CDR2 SVGEGT. V dropped 2 bases and J dropped 0; count of bases not matched to a gene: 14. The CDR3 DNA reads as TGTGCCAGCAGTTACCTAGCGGGAACTGCCCTTGGGGCCTCCTACAATGAGCAGTTCTTC. Encoded protein: CASSYLAGTALGASYNEQFF.

The chain combines TRBV3-1 with TRBJ2-2; D is ambiguous. Germline CDR1 and CDR2: LGHDT and YNNKEL (reference sequence). Trimming took 2 bases from V and 0 from J, leaving 4 bases between them. The CDR3 consists of 14 residues. The CDR3 here is CASSQLTNTGELFF. CDR3 sequence (DNA): TGTGCCAGCAGCCAATTAACGAACACCGGGGAGCTGTTTTTT.

Ten or more counts support this clonotype. This chain connects TRBV7-2 to TRBJ2-3; TRBD2 aligns across 9 bases. The CDR3 has 16 residues. Trimming took 2 bases from V and 2 from J; bases not matched to a gene: 5. CDR1 is SGHTA and CDR2 is FQGNSA in the germline V gene. The CDR3 reads CASSLRAGGPTDTQYF. The CDR3 DNA follows: TGTGCCAGCAGCTTACGAGCGGGAGGTCCCACAGATACGCAGTATTTT.

The rearrangement links TRBV11-2 to TRBJ2-6, with D tentatively TRBD2 (5 bases). Germline V gene sequence: CDR1 SGHAT, CDR2 FQNNGV. Trimming shortened V by 0 bases and J by 2 bases, and 14 bases separated the two germline ends. The CDR3 totals 18 residues. DNA for the CDR3: TGTGCCAGCAGCTTAGATCCCCTGGGAGCGGCTGGGGCCAACGTCCTGACTTTC. This translates into CASSLDPLGAAGANVLTF.